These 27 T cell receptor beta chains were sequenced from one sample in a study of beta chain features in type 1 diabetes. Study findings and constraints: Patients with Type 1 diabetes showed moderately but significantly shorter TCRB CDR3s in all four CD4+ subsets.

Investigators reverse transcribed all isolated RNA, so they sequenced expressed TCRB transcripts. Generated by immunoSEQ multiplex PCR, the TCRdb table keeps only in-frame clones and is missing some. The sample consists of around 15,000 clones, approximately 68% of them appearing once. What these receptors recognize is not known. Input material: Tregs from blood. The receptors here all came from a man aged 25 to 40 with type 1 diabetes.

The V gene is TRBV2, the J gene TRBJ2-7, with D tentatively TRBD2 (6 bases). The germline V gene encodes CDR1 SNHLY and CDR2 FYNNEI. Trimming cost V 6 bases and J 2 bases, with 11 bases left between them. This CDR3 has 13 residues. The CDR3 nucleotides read TGTGCCAGCAGACCCAGGGAGGCCTACGAGCAGTACTTC. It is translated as CASRPREAYEQYF.

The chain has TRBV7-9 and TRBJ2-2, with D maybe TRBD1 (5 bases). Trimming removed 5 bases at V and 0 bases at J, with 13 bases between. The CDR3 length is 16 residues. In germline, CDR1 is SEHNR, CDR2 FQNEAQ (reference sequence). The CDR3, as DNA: TGTGCCAGCAGCCCAGGGCGGACAACGAACACCGGGGAGCTGTTTTTT. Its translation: CASSPGRTTNTGELFF.

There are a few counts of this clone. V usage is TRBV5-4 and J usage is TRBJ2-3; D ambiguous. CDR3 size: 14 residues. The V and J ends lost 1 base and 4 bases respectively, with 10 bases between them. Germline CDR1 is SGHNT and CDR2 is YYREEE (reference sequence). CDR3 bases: TGTGCCAGCAGCTTGCTGCCGGGTGCAGATACGCAGTATTTT. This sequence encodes CASSLLPGADTQYF.

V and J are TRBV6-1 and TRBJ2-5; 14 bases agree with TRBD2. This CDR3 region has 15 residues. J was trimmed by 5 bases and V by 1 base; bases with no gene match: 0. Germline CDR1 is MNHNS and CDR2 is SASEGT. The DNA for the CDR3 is TGTGCCAGCAGTGAAGGACTAGCGGGAGGGGAGACCCAGTACTTC. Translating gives CASSEGLAGGETQYF.

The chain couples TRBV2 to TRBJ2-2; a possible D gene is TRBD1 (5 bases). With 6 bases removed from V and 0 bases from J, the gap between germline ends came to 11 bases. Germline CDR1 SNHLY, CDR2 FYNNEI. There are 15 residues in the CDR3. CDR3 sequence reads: CASRRQDTNTGELFF. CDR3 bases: TGTGCCAGCAGGAGGCAGGACACGAACACCGGGGAGCTGTTTTTT.

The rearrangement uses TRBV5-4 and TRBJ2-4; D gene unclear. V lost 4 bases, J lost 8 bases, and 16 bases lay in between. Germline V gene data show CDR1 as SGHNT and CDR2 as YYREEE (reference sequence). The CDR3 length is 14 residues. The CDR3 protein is CASSRTTQAYIQYF. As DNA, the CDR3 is TGTGCCAGCAGCCGAACCACGCAGGCCTACATTCAGTACTTC.

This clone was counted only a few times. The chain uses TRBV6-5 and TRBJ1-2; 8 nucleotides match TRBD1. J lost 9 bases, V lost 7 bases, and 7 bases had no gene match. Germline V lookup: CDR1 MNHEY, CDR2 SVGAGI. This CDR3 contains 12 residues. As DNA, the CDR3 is TGTGCCAGCAATCAAGGACAGGGAAGCTACACCTTC. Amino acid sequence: CASNQGQGSYTF.

The CDR3 protein is CASSLDLAGAATQYF. For the CDR3, the DNA is TGTGCCAGCAGCTTAGATCTCGCAGGGGCAGCGACCCAGTACTTC. J is TRBJ2-5 and V is TRBV11-2; D might be TRBD1 (6 bases). CDR1 is SGHAT and CDR2 is FQNNGV in the germline V gene. V was pared by 0 bases and J by 7 bases, with 15 bases between. The CDR3 is 15 amino acids.

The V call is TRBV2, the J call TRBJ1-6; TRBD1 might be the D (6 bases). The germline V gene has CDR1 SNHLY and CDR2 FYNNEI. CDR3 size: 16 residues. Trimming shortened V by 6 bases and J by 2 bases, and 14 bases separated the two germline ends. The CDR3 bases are TGTGCCAGCAGACCCAGGGGCGGCACCTATAATTCACCCCTCCACTTT. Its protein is CASRPRGGTYNSPLHF.

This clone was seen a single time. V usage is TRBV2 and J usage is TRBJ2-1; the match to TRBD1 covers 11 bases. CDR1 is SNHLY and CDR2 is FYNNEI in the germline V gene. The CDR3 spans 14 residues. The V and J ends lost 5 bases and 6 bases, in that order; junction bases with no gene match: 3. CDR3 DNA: TGTGCCAGCAGTCGGGGACAGGGGGGCAATGAGCAGTTCTTC. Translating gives CASSRGQGGNEQFF.

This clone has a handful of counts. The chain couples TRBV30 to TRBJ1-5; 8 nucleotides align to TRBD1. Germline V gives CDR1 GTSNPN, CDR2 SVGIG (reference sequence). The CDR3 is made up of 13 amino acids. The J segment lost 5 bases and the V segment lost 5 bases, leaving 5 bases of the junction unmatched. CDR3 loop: CAWGDRGDQPQHF. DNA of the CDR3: TGTGCCTGGGGAGACAGGGGAGATCAGCCCCAGCATTTT.

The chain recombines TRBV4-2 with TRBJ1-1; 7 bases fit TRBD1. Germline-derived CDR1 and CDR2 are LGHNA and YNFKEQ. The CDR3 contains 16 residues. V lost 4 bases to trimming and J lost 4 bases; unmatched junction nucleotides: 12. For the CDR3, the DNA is TGTGCCAGCAGCCGGACTGAGACAGGGATGGGCACTGAAGCTTTCTTT. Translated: CASSRTETGMGTEAFF.

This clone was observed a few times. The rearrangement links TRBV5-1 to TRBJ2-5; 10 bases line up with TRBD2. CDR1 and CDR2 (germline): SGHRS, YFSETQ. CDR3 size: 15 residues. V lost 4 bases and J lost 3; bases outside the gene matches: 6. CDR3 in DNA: TGCGCCAGCAGCCCAGGGCTAGCGGGAGAAGAGACCCAGTACTTC. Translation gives CASSPGLAGEETQYF. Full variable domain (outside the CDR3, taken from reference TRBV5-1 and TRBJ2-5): KAGVTQTPRYLIKTRGQQVTLSCSPISGHRSVSWYQQTPGQGLQFLFEYFSETQRNKGNFPGRFSGRQFSNSRSEMNVSTLELGDSALYLCASSPGLAGEETQYFGPGTRLLVL.

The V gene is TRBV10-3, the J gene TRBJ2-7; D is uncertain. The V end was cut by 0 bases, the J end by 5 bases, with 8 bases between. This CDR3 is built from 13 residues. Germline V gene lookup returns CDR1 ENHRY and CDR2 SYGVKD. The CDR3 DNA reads TGTGCCATCAGTGAGTCGAACCGGGACGAGCAGTACTTC. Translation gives CAISESNRDEQYF.

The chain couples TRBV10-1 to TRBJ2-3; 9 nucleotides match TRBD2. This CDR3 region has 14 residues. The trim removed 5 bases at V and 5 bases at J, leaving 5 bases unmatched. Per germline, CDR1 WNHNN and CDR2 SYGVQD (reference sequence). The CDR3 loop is CASSQRGDIDTQYF. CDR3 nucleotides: TGCGCCAGCAGTCAGCGGGGGGATATAGATACGCAGTATTTT.

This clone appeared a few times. The CDR3 loop reads CASSAGINEQFF. CDR3 sequence (DNA): TGCGCCAGCAGCGCCGGGATAAACGAGCAGTTCTTC. The chain is built from TRBV5-1 and TRBJ2-1; D may be TRBD2 (5 bases). V was trimmed by 4 bases and J by 10 bases, leaving 12 bases between them. The CDR3 has 12 residues. Germline assignment: CDR1 SGHRS and CDR2 YFSETQ. Based on the CDR3 plus reference TRBV5-1 and TRBJ2-1, the full variable domain is KAGVTQTPRYLIKTRGQQVTLSCSPISGHRSVSWYQQTPGQGLQFLFEYFSETQRNKGNFPGRFSGRQFSNSRSEMNVSTLELGDSALYLCASSAGINEQFFGPGTRLTVL.

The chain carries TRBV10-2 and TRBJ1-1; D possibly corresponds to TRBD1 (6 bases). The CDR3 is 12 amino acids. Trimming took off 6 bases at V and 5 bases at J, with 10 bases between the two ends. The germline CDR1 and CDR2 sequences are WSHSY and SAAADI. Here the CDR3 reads CASRQGWTEAFF. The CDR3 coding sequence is TGCGCCAGCAGACAGGGTTGGACTGAAGCTTTCTTT.

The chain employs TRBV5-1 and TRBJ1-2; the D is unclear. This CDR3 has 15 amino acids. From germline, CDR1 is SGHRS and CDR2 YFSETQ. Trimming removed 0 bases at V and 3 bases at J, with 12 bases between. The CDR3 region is CASSLGRGVDYGYTF. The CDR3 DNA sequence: TGCGCCAGCAGCTTGGGGCGGGGAGTGGACTATGGCTACACCTTC.

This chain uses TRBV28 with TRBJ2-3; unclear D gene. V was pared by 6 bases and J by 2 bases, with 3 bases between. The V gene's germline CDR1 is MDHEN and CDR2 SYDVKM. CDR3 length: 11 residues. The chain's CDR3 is CASSNTDTQYF. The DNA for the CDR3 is TGTGCCAGCAGCAACACAGATACGCAGTATTTT.

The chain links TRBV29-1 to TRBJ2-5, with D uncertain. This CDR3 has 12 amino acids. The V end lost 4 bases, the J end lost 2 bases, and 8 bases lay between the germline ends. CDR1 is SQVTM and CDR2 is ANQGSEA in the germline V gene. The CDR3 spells CSVVPRQETQYF. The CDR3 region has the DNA TGCAGCGTTGTTCCTAGACAAGAGACCCAGTACTTC.

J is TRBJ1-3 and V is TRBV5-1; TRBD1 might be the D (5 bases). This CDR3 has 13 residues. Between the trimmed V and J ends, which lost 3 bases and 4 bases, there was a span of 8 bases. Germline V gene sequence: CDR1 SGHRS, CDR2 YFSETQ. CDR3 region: CASSWGDGNTIYF. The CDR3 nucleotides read TGCGCCAGCAGCTGGGGCGACGGAAACACCATATATTTT.

CDR3 DNA sequence: TGCGCCAGCAGCTTGGCGGGCGGGGCTTACAATGAGCAGTTCTTC. Its translation is CASSLAGGAYNEQFF. The chain has TRBV5-1 and TRBJ2-1; TRBD2 might be the D (6 bases). Germline CDR1 reads SGHRS; CDR2 reads YFSETQ. The length of the CDR3 is 15 residues. V was shortened by 0 bases and J by 4 bases, with 11 bases between the two germline ends.

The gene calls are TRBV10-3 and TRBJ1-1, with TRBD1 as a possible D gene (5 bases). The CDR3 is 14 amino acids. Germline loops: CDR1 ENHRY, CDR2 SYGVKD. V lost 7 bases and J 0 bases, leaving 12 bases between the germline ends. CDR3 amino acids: CAIKPQGMNTEAFF. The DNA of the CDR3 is TGTGCCATCAAACCCCAGGGCATGAACACTGAAGCTTTCTTT.

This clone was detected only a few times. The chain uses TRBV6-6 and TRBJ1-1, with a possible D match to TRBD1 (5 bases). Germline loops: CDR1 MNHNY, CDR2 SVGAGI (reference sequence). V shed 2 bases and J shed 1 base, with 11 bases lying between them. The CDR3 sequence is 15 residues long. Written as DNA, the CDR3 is TGTGCCAGCAGTTACCCGGGACTTGGGAACACTGAAGCTTTCTTT. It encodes CASSYPGLGNTEAFF.

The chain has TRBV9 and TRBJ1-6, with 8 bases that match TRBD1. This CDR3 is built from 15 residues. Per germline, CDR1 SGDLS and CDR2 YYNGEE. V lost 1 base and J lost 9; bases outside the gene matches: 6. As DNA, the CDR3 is TGTGCCAGCAGCGTACAGGGGGCCAGCAGTTCACCCCTCCACTTT. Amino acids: CASSVQGASSSPLHF.

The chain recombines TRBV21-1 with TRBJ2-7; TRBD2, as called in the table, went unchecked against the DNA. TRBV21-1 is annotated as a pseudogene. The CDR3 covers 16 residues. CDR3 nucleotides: TGTGCCAGCAGCAAGTCGGGTAGCGGGGCCTCCTACGAGCAGTACTTC. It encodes CASSKSGSGASYEQYF.

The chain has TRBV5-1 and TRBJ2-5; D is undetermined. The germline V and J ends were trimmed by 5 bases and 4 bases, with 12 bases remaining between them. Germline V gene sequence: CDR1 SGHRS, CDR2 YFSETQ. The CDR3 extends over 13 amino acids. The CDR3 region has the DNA TGCGCCAGCAGAGTCCAGGATGGAGAGACCCAGTACTTC. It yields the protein CASRVQDGETQYF.